The sequence of this T cell receptor (beta chain) was determined in a study of blood T cells in healthy people across ages. Findings of the study overall: Relative to aged donors, long-lived donors carried more naive CD4+ cells and displayed higher diversity.

The sample holds a few counts of this clonotype. Its antigen is not known. This CDR3 spans 13 amino acids. Trimming removed 4 bases at V and 10 bases at J, with 17 bases between. Germline V lookup: CDR1 SGHDT, CDR2 YYEEEE. A second PCR of about 6 to 12 cycles used a sample-barcoded 5' primer and a J-beta primer mix. Each CDR3 protein gets one entry after TCRdb re-called the 5' RACE reads with MiXCR. Seen here are about 1 million distinct CDR3 sequences, less than 50% observed once, and the top ten hold around 18%. The sequence was collected from a woman aged 60-75 years in good health. Sequenced: blood. This chain links TRBV5-6 with TRBJ1-2; tentatively, D is TRBD1 (6 bases). The CDR3 nucleotides read TGTGCCAGCAGCCTGGGACATCTAGCTGTCTACACCTTC. This codes for CASSLGHLAVYTF.